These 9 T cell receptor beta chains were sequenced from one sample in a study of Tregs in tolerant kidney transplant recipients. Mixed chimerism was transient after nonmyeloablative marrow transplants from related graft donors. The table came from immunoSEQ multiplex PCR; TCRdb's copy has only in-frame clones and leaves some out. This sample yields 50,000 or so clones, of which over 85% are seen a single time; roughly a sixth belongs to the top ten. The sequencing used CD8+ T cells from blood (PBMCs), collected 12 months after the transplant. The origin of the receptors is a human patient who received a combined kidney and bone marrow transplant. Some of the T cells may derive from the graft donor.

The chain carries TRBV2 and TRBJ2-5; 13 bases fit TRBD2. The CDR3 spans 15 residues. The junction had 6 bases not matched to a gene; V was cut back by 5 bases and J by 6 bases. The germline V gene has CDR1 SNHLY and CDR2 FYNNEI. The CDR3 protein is CASSPTSGRAQTQYF. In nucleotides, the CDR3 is TGTGCCAGCAGTCCTACTAGCGGGAGGGCTCAGACCCAGTACTTC.

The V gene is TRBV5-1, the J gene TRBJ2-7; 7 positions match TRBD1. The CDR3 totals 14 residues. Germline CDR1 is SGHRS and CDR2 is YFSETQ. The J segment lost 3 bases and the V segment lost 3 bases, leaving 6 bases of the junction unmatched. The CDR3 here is CASSYHAGGYEQYF. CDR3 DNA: TGCGCCAGCAGCTACCACGCAGGGGGCTACGAGCAGTACTTC.

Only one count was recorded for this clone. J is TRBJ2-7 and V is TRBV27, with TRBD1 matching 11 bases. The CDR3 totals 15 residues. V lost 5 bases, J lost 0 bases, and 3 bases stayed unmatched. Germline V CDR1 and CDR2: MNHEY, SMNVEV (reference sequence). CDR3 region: CASSIGTGGSYEQYF. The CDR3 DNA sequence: TGTGCCAGCAGTATAGGGACAGGGGGCTCCTACGAGCAGTACTTC.

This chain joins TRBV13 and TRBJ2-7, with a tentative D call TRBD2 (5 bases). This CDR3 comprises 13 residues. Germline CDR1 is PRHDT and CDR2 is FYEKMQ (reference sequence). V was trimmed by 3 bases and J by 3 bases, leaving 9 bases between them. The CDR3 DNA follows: TGTGCCAGCAGCTTTGGTGGGAGCTACGAGCAGTACTTC. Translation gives CASSFGGSYEQYF.

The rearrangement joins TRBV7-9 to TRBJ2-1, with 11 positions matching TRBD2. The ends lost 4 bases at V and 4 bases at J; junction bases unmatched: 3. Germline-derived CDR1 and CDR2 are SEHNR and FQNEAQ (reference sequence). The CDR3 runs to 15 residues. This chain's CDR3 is CASSYSGGVYNEQFF. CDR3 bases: TGTGCCAGCAGCTATAGCGGGGGGGTGTACAATGAGCAGTTCTTC.

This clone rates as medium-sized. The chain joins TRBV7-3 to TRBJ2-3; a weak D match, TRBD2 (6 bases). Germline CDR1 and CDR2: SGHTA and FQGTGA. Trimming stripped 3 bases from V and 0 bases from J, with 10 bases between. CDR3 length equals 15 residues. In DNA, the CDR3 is TGTGCCAGCAGCTTTATCGGGAGTAGCACAGATACGCAGTATTTT. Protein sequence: CASSFIGSSTDTQYF.

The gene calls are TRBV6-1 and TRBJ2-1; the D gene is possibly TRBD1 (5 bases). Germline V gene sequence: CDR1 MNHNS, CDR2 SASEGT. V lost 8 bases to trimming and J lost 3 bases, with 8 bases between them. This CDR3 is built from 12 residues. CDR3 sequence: CASSDSYNEQFF. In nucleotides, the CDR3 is TGTGCCAGCTCTGACAGCTACAATGAGCAGTTCTTC.

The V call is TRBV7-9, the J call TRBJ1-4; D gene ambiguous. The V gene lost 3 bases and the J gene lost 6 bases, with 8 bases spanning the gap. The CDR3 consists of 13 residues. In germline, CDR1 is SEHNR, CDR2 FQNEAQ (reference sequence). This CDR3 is CASSLGLDEKLFF. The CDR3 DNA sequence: TGTGCCAGCAGCTTGGGCCTCGATGAAAAACTGTTTTTT. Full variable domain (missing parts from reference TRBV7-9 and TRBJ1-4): DTGVSQNPRHKITKRGQNVTFRCDPISEHNRLYWYRQTLGQGPEFLTYFQNEAQLEKSRLLSDRFSAERPKGSFSTLEIQRTEQGDSAMYLCASSLGLDEKLFFGSGTQLSVL.

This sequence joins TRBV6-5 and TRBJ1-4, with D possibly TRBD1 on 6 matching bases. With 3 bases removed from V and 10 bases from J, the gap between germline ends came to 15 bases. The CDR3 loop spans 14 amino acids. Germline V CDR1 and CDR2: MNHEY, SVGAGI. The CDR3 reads CASSYFSGDGKLFF. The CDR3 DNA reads TGTGCCAGCAGTTATTTCTCAGGGGACGGAAAACTGTTTTTT.